This entry features one TCR beta chain sequence. This PCR relied on a set of 60 Vbeta primers and 13 Jbeta primers. TCRdb keeps only in-frame clones here, not all; method: immunoSEQ multiplex PCR. Found here are hundreds of thousands of clones, roughly 90% of them singletons; the top ten hold more than 2%. This entry is derived from a study of cytomegalovirus exposure and HLA in healthy donors. The germline V gene has CDR1 SGHDN and CDR2 FVKESK. With 2 bases removed from V and 3 bases from J, the gap between germline ends came to 10 bases. The CDR3 contains 14 residues. The origin of this receptor is a woman aged 18-30 years in good health and CMV-seronegative. This chain links TRBV14 with TRBJ1-1, with D perhaps matching TRBD1 (6 bases). Sequencing input: PBMCs. CDR3 amino acids: CASSQYAGDTEAFF. The DNA of the CDR3 is TGTGCCAGCAGCCAATACGCAGGGGACACTGAAGCTTTCTTT.